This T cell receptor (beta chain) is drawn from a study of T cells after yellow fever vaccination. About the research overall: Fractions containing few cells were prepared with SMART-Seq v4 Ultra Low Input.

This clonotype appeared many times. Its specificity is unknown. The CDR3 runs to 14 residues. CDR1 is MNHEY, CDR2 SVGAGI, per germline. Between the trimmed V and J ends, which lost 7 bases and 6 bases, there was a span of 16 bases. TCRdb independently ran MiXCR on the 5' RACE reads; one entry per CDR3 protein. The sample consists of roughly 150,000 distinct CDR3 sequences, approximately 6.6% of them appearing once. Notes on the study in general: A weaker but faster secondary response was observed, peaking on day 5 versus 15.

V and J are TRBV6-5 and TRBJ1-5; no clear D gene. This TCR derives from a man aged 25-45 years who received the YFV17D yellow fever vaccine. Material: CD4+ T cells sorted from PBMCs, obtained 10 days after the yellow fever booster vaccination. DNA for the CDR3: TGTGCCAGCACCGAGGGAGGAGGTCTTCAGCCCCAGCATTTT. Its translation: CASTEGGGLQPQHF.